One sample yielded the 26 T cell receptor beta chains listed below, sequenced in a study of T cell changes during pregnancy in multiple sclerosis. Method: immunoSEQ multiplex PCR; TCRdb's copy keeps in-frame clones and lacks some. This table holds approximately 20,000 clones, around 93% found once. The sequencing here drew on CD4+ T cells from peripheral blood mononuclear cells, taken in the third trimester of pregnancy. The source of these receptors is a female donor with multiple sclerosis, enrolled in a pregnancy study.

V and J are TRBV2 and TRBJ1-2, with 8 bases aligning to TRBD1. After removal of 4 bases from V and 2 bases from J, the junction contained 3 bases not matched to a gene. The CDR3 loop spans 14 amino acids. Germline lookup yields CDR1 SNHLY and CDR2 FYNNEI. The CDR3 protein is CASSVTGGNYGYTF. The CDR3 region has the DNA TGTGCCAGCAGTGTAACAGGGGGGAACTATGGCTACACCTTC. Supplemented by reference TRBV2 and TRBJ1-2, the full variable domain reads EPEVTQTPSHQVTQMGQEVILRCVPISNHLYFYWYRQILGQKVEFLVSFYNNEISEKSEIFDDQFSVERPDGSNFTLKIRSTKLEDSAMYFCASSVTGGNYGYTFGSGTRLTVV.

This chain links TRBV29-1 with TRBJ2-3, with 8 bases that match TRBD2. The CDR3 covers 12 residues. CDR1 is SQVTM and CDR2 is ANQGSEA in the germline V gene. Trimming took 3 bases from V and 4 from J; bases not matched to a gene: 0. CDR3 in DNA: TGCAGCGTTGACGGGGGGGCAGATACGCAGTATTTT. It specifies CSVDGGADTQYF.

The chain couples TRBV18 to TRBJ2-4; tentative D call: TRBD1 (6 bases). The CDR3 has 14 residues. CDR1 KGHSH and CDR2 LQKENI come from the germline V gene. Trimming took 3 bases from V and 4 from J, leaving 10 bases between them. The CDR3 DNA reads as TGTGCCAGCTCACCTGCAGGGGCAAAAAACATTCAGTACTTC. This codes for CASSPAGAKNIQYF.

J is TRBJ2-5 and V is TRBV2; D is ambiguous. The germline V and J ends were trimmed by 4 bases and 3 bases, with 6 bases remaining between them. Germline values: CDR1 SNHLY, CDR2 FYNNEI. The CDR3 runs 12 residues. CDR3 sequence: CASSVSKETQYF. The DNA of the CDR3 is TGTGCCAGCAGTGTTAGCAAAGAGACCCAGTACTTC.

V is TRBV10-3 and J is TRBJ2-2; tentative D call: TRBD2 (5 bases). This CDR3 is built from 16 residues. In germline, CDR1 is ENHRY, CDR2 SYGVKD. V was shortened by 0 bases and J by 3 bases, with 11 bases between the two germline ends. The CDR3 DNA reads TGTGCCATCAGTGAGTCGAATCGAGGGTACACCGGGGAGCTGTTTTTT. This gives the protein CAISESNRGYTGELFF.

This chain uses TRBV6-4 with TRBJ2-2; 7 bases are a match to TRBD1. CDR3 size: 14 residues. Germline CDR1 reads MRHNA; CDR2 reads SNTAGT. V lost 2 bases and J lost 8; bases outside the gene matches: 5. CDR3 region: CASSDTDRVGELFF. In nucleotides, the CDR3 is TGTGCCAGCAGTGACACCGACAGGGTGGGGGAGCTGTTTTTT.

V is TRBV18 and J is TRBJ1-1; possible D gene TRBD1, 6 bases. CDR1 is KGHSH and CDR2 is LQKENI in the germline V gene. The length of the CDR3 is 15 residues. V lost 3 bases and J lost 0, with 11 bases in between. In DNA form, the CDR3 reads TGTGCCAGCTCACCGCCGGACAGAATGAACACTGAAGCTTTCTTT. This codes for CASSPPDRMNTEAFF.

The rearrangement joins TRBV30 to TRBJ1-5; the D is unclear. Per germline, CDR1 GTSNPN and CDR2 SVGIG (reference sequence). CDR3 length: 13 amino acids. Between the trimmed V and J ends, which lost 0 bases and 0 bases, there was a span of 3 bases. Here the CDR3 DNA reads TGTGCCTGGAGTGTTAATAGCAATCAGCCCCAGCATTTT. Translation: CAWSVNSNQPQHF.

This clone is a singleton in its sample. At one boundary the junction diverges from the germline segment, which might be a read error. This rearrangement joins TRBV5-1 to TRBJ1-2, with D possibly being TRBD1 (6 bases). The CDR3 is 13 amino acids. Germline CDR1 and CDR2: SGHRS and YFSETQ. CDR3 region: CASSVSPGGTQDF. CDR3 in DNA: TGCGCCAGCAGCGTATCCCCCGGGGGGACACAGGACTTC.

This chain uses TRBV5-1 with TRBJ2-5; tentative D call: TRBD2 (6 bases). CDR1 SGHRS and CDR2 YFSETQ come from the germline V gene. Between the trimmed V and J ends, which lost 1 base and 5 bases, there was a span of 15 bases. CDR3 length: 15 residues. The CDR3 DNA reads as TGCGCCAGCAGCTTGTCTACCACTCGGGGGGAGACCCAGTACTTC. It encodes CASSLSTTRGETQYF.

The chain is built from TRBV2 and TRBJ1-5; 9 bases match TRBD1. Germline CDR1 and CDR2: SNHLY and FYNNEI. The V and J ends lost 9 bases and 4 bases, in that order; junction bases with no gene match: 4. The CDR3 is 13 amino acids. The CDR3 reads CARGTGQNQPQHF. The CDR3 nucleotides read TGTGCCAGAGGGACAGGGCAAAATCAGCCCCAGCATTTT.

This chain joins TRBV6-5 and TRBJ1-6, with D perhaps TRBD1 (6 bases). The CDR3 length is 14 residues. CDR1 is MNHEY, CDR2 SVGAGI, per germline. With 6 bases removed from V and 6 bases from J, the gap between germline ends came to 12 bases. This CDR3 is CASREDSSNSPLHF. CDR3 DNA sequence: TGTGCCAGCAGGGAGGACAGCAGTAATTCACCCCTCCACTTT.

This sequence joins TRBV19 and TRBJ1-1; D gene unclear. Trimming removed 4 bases from V and 4 bases from J, with 19 bases in between. There are 16 residues in the CDR3. The germline V gene has CDR1 LNHDA and CDR2 SQIVND (reference sequence). The CDR3 spells CASSKEVSGAGTEAFF. The CDR3 bases are TGTGCCAGTAGTAAGGAGGTGTCGGGAGCAGGCACTGAAGCTTTCTTT.

The chain has TRBV5-7 and TRBJ1-3; 8 bases are a match to TRBD1. TRBV5-7 is annotated as an ORF whose role is uncertain. V was clipped by 1 base and J by 1 base; unmatched bases: 13. The CDR3 runs 19 residues. CDR3 amino acids: CASSLNRGKVSSSGNTIYF. The CDR3, as DNA: TGTGCCAGCAGCTTGAACAGGGGGAAAGTAAGTAGTTCTGGAAACACCATATATTTT.

The CDR3 sequence: CACNRDMNEKLFF. The CDR3 DNA is TGTGCCTGTAACCGGGACATGAATGAAAAACTGTTTTTT. V is TRBV30 and J is TRBJ1-4; possibly TRBD1 for D (6 bases). The CDR3 loop spans 13 amino acids. CDR1 is GTSNPN, CDR2 SVGIG, per germline (reference sequence). Trimming removed 6 bases from V and 5 bases from J, with 13 bases in between.

The chain links TRBV4-1 to TRBJ2-1; D ambiguous. There are 13 residues in the CDR3. The ends were cut back, 0 bases at V and 10 bases at J, with 10 bases in the middle. CDR1 is MGHRA, CDR2 YSYEKL, per germline. CDR3 loop: CASSQDPFGEQFF. DNA for the CDR3: TGCGCCAGCAGCCAAGATCCATTCGGGGAGCAGTTCTTC.

This clone showed up just once. This chain links TRBV4-2 with TRBJ2-5, with 8 positions matching TRBD1. This CDR3 has 15 amino acids. The V gene's germline CDR1 is LGHNA and CDR2 YNFKEQ. With V trimmed by 0 bases and J by 5 bases, 5 bases remained unmatched. CDR3 in amino acids: CASSQDRTGRETQYF. CDR3 DNA sequence: TGTGCCAGCAGCCAAGATCGGACAGGGAGGGAGACCCAGTACTTC.

The rearrangement links TRBV7-8 to TRBJ2-1; 9 bases are shared with TRBD2. Unmatched junction bases numbered 9, after V lost 5 bases and J lost 1 base. The CDR3 runs to 17 residues. Germline CDR1 is SGHVS and CDR2 is FQNEAQ. As DNA, the CDR3 is TGTGCCAGCAGCAACCGAGGCAGCGGGGGGTCCTACAATGAGCAGTTCTTC. Encoded protein: CASSNRGSGGSYNEQFF.

The V call is TRBV30, the J call TRBJ1-3; 10 nucleotides match TRBD1. The junction had 1 base not matched to a gene; V was cut back by 3 bases and J by 2 bases. CDR1 is GTSNPN, CDR2 SVGIG, per germline (reference sequence). This CDR3 has 14 residues. The CDR3 sequence: CAWSGTGAGNTIYF. The DNA for the CDR3 is TGTGCCTGGAGCGGGACAGGGGCTGGAAACACCATATATTTT.

This sequence joins TRBV6-1 and TRBJ1-1, with unresolved D. Between the trimmed V and J ends, which lost 10 bases and 0 bases, there was a span of 18 bases. The CDR3 is 15 amino acids. Germline-derived CDR1 and CDR2 are MNHNS and SASEGT. This chain's CDR3 is CATDTFRLMNTEAFF. DNA of the CDR3: TGTGCCACAGATACGTTTCGATTGATGAACACTGAAGCTTTCTTT.

In this sample, this clone turned up once. The rearrangement uses TRBV11-2 and TRBJ1-3, with a possible D match to TRBD1 (5 bases). Germline V lookup: CDR1 SGHAT, CDR2 FQNNGV. The CDR3 contains 16 residues. Trimming removed 5 bases at V and 4 bases at J, with 18 bases between. Here the CDR3 reads CASSPGLPGRGNTIYF. CDR3 nucleotides: TGTGCCAGCAGCCCGGGACTGCCGGGGAGAGGAAACACCATATATTTT. Variable domain in full (rest from reference TRBV11-2 and TRBJ1-3): EAGVAQSPRYKIIEKRQSVAFWCNPISGHATLYWYQQILGQGPKLLIQFQNNGVVDDSQLPKDRFSAERLKGVDSTLKIQPAKLEDSAVYLCASSPGLPGRGNTIYFGEGSWLTVV.

The genes are TRBV4-3 and TRBJ1-2; 7 bases are shared with TRBD1. The CDR3 sequence is 15 residues long. Germline values: CDR1 LGHNA, CDR2 YSLEER. With 3 bases clipped from V and 5 bases from J, the junction kept 9 bases outside the gene matches. The CDR3 protein is CASSQGIGDSYGYTF. CDR3 DNA sequence: TGCGCCAGCAGCCAGGGAATTGGGGACAGTTATGGCTACACCTTC.

The chain combines TRBV2 with TRBJ2-7, with 7 bases lining up with TRBD1. The CDR3 has 14 residues. V lost 2 bases, J lost 0 bases, and 1 base stayed unmatched. From germline, CDR1 is SNHLY and CDR2 FYNNEI. CDR3 residues: CASSEQGVSYEQYF. In DNA form, the CDR3 reads TGTGCCAGCAGTGAACAGGGGGTCTCCTACGAGCAGTACTTC.

The V gene is TRBV30, the J gene TRBJ1-1, with D maybe TRBD1 (6 bases). V lost 0 bases and J 1 base, leaving 6 bases between the germline ends. The CDR3 runs 13 residues. CDR1 GTSNPN and CDR2 SVGIG come from the germline V gene (reference sequence). CDR3 loop: CAWSVQGNTEAFF. The CDR3, as DNA: TGTGCCTGGAGTGTACAGGGGAACACTGAAGCTTTCTTT.

DNA for the CDR3: TGTGCCATCGCACAGGACAGGGGCACTGAAGCTTTCTTT. It translates to CAIAQDRGTEAFF. The chain employs TRBV10-3 and TRBJ1-1, with 9 positions matching TRBD1. The germline V gene encodes CDR1 ENHRY and CDR2 SYGVKD. Losses at the gene ends were 8 bases for V and 4 bases for J; bases not matched to a gene: 5. There are 13 residues in the CDR3.

This clone was recorded once. The chain couples TRBV2 to TRBJ2-1; no clear D. The CDR3 sequence is 13 residues long. V lost 6 bases and J 5 bases, leaving 11 bases between the germline ends. Germline V gene data show CDR1 as SNHLY and CDR2 as FYNNEI. CDR3 loop: CASSSEINNEQFF. In DNA, the CDR3 is TGTGCCAGCAGCAGCGAGATAAACAATGAGCAGTTCTTC.